This TCR beta chain comes out of a study of breast tumors, draining lymph nodes, adjacent tissues. Study results and limitations: The lymph node origin of tumor T cells was framed as consistent with a hypothesis, not demonstrated.

Samples came from axillary lymph nodes draining the breast cancer. Concerning this clonotype itself: Antigen: not known.

A single record per CDR3 protein comes from TCRdb applying MiXCR to the multiplex PCR reads. The profile shows 200,000 to 250,000 distinct CDR3 sequences, less than 35% of them singletons. The specimen was axillary lymph node tissue. The origin of this receptor is a female donor with breast cancer. Some clones in this sample may be carry-over from other donors' samples.

The CDR3 nucleotides read TGTGCCAGCAGCACCGTAGCGGGAGGGCCCAACGAGCAGTACTTC. Translated: CASSTVAGGPNEQYF. The chain combines TRBV7-9 with TRBJ2-7; 11 bases map to TRBD2. Germline CDR1 reads SEHNR; CDR2 reads FQNEAQ (reference sequence). CDR3 length: 15 residues. The trim removed 5 bases at V and 5 bases at J, leaving 8 bases unmatched.